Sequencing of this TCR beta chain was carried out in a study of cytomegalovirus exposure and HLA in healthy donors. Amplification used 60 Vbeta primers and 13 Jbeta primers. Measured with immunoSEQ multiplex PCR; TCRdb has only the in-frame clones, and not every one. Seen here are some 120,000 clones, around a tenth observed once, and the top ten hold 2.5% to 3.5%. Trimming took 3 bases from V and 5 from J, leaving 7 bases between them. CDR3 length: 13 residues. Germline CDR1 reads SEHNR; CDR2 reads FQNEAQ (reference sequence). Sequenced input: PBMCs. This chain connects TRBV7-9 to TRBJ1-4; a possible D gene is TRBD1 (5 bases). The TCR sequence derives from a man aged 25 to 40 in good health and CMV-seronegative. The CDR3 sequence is CASSLSGNEKLFF. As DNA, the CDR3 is TGTGCCAGCAGCTTGTCAGGGAATGAAAAACTGTTTTTT.